One sample yielded the 18 T cell receptor beta chains listed below, sequenced in a study of cytomegalovirus exposure and HLA in healthy donors (dated by TCRdb to 2016 to 2017). Library construction relied on the immunoSEQ multiplex PCR assay. For the multiplex PCR, a mixture combining 60 forward primers for TCR Vbeta segments and 13 reverse primers for TCR Jbeta segments was used. The immuneACCESS repertoire file appears here via TCRdb, limited to in-frame rearrangements. These files lack a portion of the clones; in checked studies, under half of the deficit traces to unresolved V genes, and the cause of the others is not known. The sample contains under 200,000 clones, roughly 83% of them found a single time. The ten most abundant clones make up about 2% of the sample. Sequencing was performed on PBMCs. These receptors all stem from a woman aged 45-59 years in good health and CMV-seronegative.

This clone was seen more than once but under ten times. At one of its ends the junction is not consistent with the germline gene, which may arise from a read error. This chain connects TRBV7-9 to TRBJ2-7; 7 positions match TRBD2. The CDR3 loop spans 15 amino acids. Germline assignment: CDR1 SEHNR and CDR2 FQNEAQ (reference sequence). The CDR3: CSSSLLGGSAYEQYF. The CDR3 DNA reads TGTTCCAGCAGCTTATTGGGAGGGTCCGCCTACGAGCAGTACTTC.

V is TRBV7-2 and J is TRBJ2-1; 7 nucleotides line up with TRBD2. Trimming at V came to 0 bases and at J to 4 bases, leaving 9 bases not matched to a gene. The CDR3 spans 17 residues. Germline CDR1 reads SGHTA; CDR2 reads FQGNSA. CDR3 residues: CASSLASGAPPYNEQFF. The CDR3 DNA reads TGTGCCAGCAGCTTAGCCAGCGGGGCCCCCCCTTACAATGAGCAGTTCTTC.

A few counts support this clone. The J gene is TRBJ1-2, the V gene TRBV28; D uncertain. CDR3 length equals 16 residues. V lost 5 bases to trimming and J lost 3 bases, with 19 bases between them. Germline V gene sequence: CDR1 MDHEN, CDR2 SYDVKM. As DNA, the CDR3 is TGTGCCAGCAGTACTCACCCCGGGAGAACCCACTATGGCTACACCTTC. Its translation is CASSTHPGRTHYGYTF.

This sequence joins TRBV5-1 and TRBJ2-5; maybe TRBD1 (5 bases). Trimming cost V 0 bases and J 5 bases, with 14 bases left between them. Germline-derived CDR1 and CDR2 are SGHRS and YFSETQ. This CDR3 has 15 amino acids. The CDR3 reads CASSLDGRVGETQYF. CDR3 bases: TGCGCCAGCAGCTTGGATGGCAGGGTGGGCGAGACCCAGTACTTC.

In its sample, this clone was seen a few times. This rearrangement joins TRBV7-2 to TRBJ1-1; 7 nucleotides match TRBD1. The CDR3 contains 13 residues. Germline V CDR1 and CDR2: SGHTA, FQGNSA. The V and J ends lost 1 base and 11 bases, in that order; junction bases with no gene match: 7. Written as DNA, the CDR3 is TGTGCCAGCAGCTTAGTCGCCCAGGGGGAGGCTTTCTTT. It codes for CASSLVAQGEAFF.

The CDR3 protein is CASSLEGQKETQYF. The CDR3 DNA is TGTGCCAGCAGTCTAGAGGGACAGAAAGAGACCCAGTACTTC. The chain combines TRBV28 with TRBJ2-5, with 7 bases fitting TRBD1. V lost 5 bases to trimming and J lost 3 bases; unmatched junction nucleotides: 6. Germline V CDR1 and CDR2: MDHEN, SYDVKM. This CDR3 has 14 residues.

The chain carries TRBV5-5 and TRBJ2-3; D may be TRBD2 (7 bases). The ends were cut back, 4 bases at V and 2 bases at J, with 17 bases in the middle. The length of the CDR3 is 16 residues. The V gene's germline CDR1 is SGHKS and CDR2 YYEKEE (reference sequence). CDR3 nucleotides: TGTGCCAGCAGCCTCGGAGGGGGGGCCGTCACAGATACGCAGTATTTT. Its protein is CASSLGGGAVTDTQYF.

The chain combines TRBV6-1 with TRBJ1-1; TRBD1 agrees at 7 bases. The CDR3 covers 17 residues. Trimming at V came to 0 bases and at J to 6 bases, leaving 13 bases not matched to a gene. CDR1 MNHNS and CDR2 SASEGT come from the germline V gene. In nucleotides, the CDR3 is TGTGCCAGCAGTGAAGCGCTGGGGCAGGGGGTACGGCCTGAAGCTTTCTTT. Its protein product is CASSEALGQGVRPEAFF.

The chain joins TRBV7-2 to TRBJ2-3, with 7 bases fitting TRBD1. The CDR3 extends over 15 amino acids. Per the germline V gene, CDR1 is SGHTA and CDR2 is FQGNSA. J lost 0 bases, V lost 5 bases, and 5 bases had no gene match. The chain's CDR3 is CASSRQGGSTDTQYF. CDR3 bases: TGTGCCAGCAGCCGCCAAGGGGGCAGCACAGATACGCAGTATTTT.

V is TRBV6-5 and J is TRBJ2-2; possible D gene TRBD1, 5 bases. Deletions cut 1 base from V and 4 bases from J, with 10 bases between. CDR1 is MNHEY, CDR2 SVGAGI, per germline. The CDR3 runs to 15 residues. This chain's CDR3 is CASSYYVRATGELFF. As DNA, the CDR3 is TGTGCCAGCAGTTACTATGTCAGGGCCACCGGGGAGCTGTTTTTT.

This clone was recorded a few times. The chain couples TRBV7-2 to TRBJ1-5, with D unclear. This CDR3 has 15 residues. The germline V and J ends were trimmed by 1 base and 0 bases, with 7 bases remaining between them. Germline V gene sequence: CDR1 SGHTA, CDR2 FQGNSA. The CDR3 loop is CASSLGQSSNQPQHF. DNA of the CDR3: TGTGCCAGCAGCTTAGGGCAGTCTAGCAATCAGCCCCAGCATTTT.

This chain uses TRBV18 with TRBJ1-3; possibly TRBD1 for D (5 bases). This CDR3 has 14 residues. V was shortened by 2 bases and J by 8 bases, with 13 bases between the two germline ends. Germline V CDR1 and CDR2: KGHSH, LQKENI. The DNA of the CDR3 is TGTGCCAGCTCACCATCATCCCAAGGGGACACCATATATTTT. Residues: CASSPSSQGDTIYF.

This clone was recorded once. The rearrangement joins TRBV6-4 to TRBJ1-5; D might be TRBD1 (5 bases). The CDR3 loop spans 15 amino acids. The V gene's germline CDR1 is MRHNA and CDR2 SNTAGT. Trimming took off 5 bases at V and 5 bases at J, with 16 bases between the two ends. The CDR3 nucleotides are TGTGCCAGCAGTTCATACAGGTTAGGGGATCAGCCCCAGCATTTT. Its translation: CASSSYRLGDQPQHF.

The CDR3 spells CASSGEAVSYEQYF. The DNA of the CDR3 is TGTGCCAGCAGCGGCGAGGCCGTTTCCTACGAGCAGTACTTC. The V call is TRBV5-6, the J call TRBJ2-7; no definite D call. The CDR3 extends over 14 amino acids. The V gene lost 4 bases and the J gene lost 1 base, with 12 bases spanning the gap. Looked up from germline, CDR1 is SGHDT and CDR2 is YYEEEE.

The chain employs TRBV7-9 and TRBJ1-2, with 10 positions matching TRBD1. In germline, CDR1 is SEHNR, CDR2 FQNEAQ (reference sequence). Unmatched junction bases numbered 8, after V lost 2 bases and J lost 8 bases. The CDR3 loop spans 15 amino acids. CDR3 in amino acids: CASSLSGTGVGGYTF. DNA for the CDR3: TGTGCCAGCAGCTTATCCGGGACAGGGGTCGGAGGCTACACCTTC.

This clone appeared a few times. The chain uses TRBV11-2 and TRBJ2-5, with TRBD1 matching 10 bases. Germline V gene data show CDR1 as SGHAT and CDR2 as FQNNGV. Germline trimming cut 4 bases from V and 6 bases from J; bases unmatched to any gene: 5. The CDR3 is made up of 14 amino acids. The CDR3 DNA follows: TGTGCCAGCAGCTCTGGGACAGGGGATAAGACCCAGTACTTC. Translating gives CASSSGTGDKTQYF.

The chain links TRBV20-1 to TRBJ1-4; no definite D call. Germline CDR1 reads DFQATT; CDR2 reads SNEGSKA (reference sequence). The CDR3 is 11 residues long. The CDR3 region has the DNA TGCAGCGGGTTTACTAATGAAAAACTGTTTTTT. This codes for CSGFTNEKLFF.

The chain carries TRBV10-3 and TRBJ2-3; unclear D gene. Germline V gene sequence: CDR1 ENHRY, CDR2 SYGVKD. The V end lost 2 bases, the J end lost 5 bases, and 11 bases lay between the germline ends. The CDR3 is 14 amino acids. As DNA, the CDR3 is TGTGCCATCAGTGAGCCACCTGGGCAAGATACGCAGTATTTT. It encodes CAISEPPGQDTQYF.